Described below is a single TCR beta chain sequence and its context. Its antigen remains unidentified. The sample originates from a study of beta chain features in type 1 diabetes. At the level of the study: The study found patients and healthy donors alike in age, gender and cell yields.

General study points: Type 1 diabetes patients showed a moderate but significant shortening of TCRB CDR3s in all four CD4+ subsets. A potential PCR bias toward shorter templates would be equal in patient and control samples.

Expressed TCRB transcripts were sequenced because the entire RNA isolate underwent reverse transcription. Reads from naive, central memory and regulatory T cell samples averaged about 3.3 million. Profiled with immunoSEQ multiplex PCR; TCRdb holds only in-frame clones, not every one. The data show approximately 600,000 clones, around 12% seen once. V lost 0 bases and J lost 8, with 11 bases in between. Germline V gives CDR1 SGDLS, CDR2 YYNGEE. This CDR3 spans 13 amino acids. The receptor was isolated from a man aged 30 to 45 with type 1 diabetes. The chain has TRBV9 and TRBJ2-5; D unclear. Material: naive CD4+ T cells from blood. This CDR3 reads CASSVGPEATQYF. The CDR3 DNA sequence: TGTGCCAGCAGCGTAGGCCCAGAAGCTACCCAGTACTTC.